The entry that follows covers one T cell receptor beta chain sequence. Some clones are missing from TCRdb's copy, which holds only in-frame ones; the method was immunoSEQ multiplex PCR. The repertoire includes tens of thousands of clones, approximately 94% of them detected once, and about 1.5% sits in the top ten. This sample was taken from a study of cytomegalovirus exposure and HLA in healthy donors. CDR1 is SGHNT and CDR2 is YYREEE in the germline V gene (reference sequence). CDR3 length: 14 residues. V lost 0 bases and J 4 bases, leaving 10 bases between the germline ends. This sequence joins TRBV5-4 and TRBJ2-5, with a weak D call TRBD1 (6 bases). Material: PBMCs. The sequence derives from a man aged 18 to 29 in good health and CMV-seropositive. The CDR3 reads CASSLAGVIETQYF. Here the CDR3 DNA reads TGTGCCAGCAGCTTGGCAGGGGTGATAGAGACCCAGTACTTC.